A selection of T cell receptor beta chains follows, all from one sample in a study of blood T cell repertoires in COVID-19. Sequenced by immunoSEQ multiplex PCR; TCRdb stores in-frame clones only, minus some. Among about 140,000 clones listed, over 60% were seen once. Input material: PBMCs or T cells enriched from blood (not recorded which). All receptors derive from a woman aged 50 to 60 who had recovered from COVID-19. The conserved cysteine and the conserved F or W are not part of the CDR3 here.

>TRBV6-1|TRBJ1-5
ASSEGWGQGYNQPQH
>TRBV6-5|TRBJ1-2
ASTRGQGAYGYT
>TRBV7-9|TRBJ2-1
ASSLRGVRLPYNEQF
>TRBV21-1|TRBJ1-1
ASSRQGRTEAF
>TRBV11-2|TRBJ2-2
ASSLRTVNTGELF
>TRBV5-6|TRBJ1-4
ASSLAGQGNEKLF
>TRBV6-1|TRBJ2-7
ASSEGTAREDEQY
>TRBV5-6|TRBJ1-5
ASSFWTVLSNQPQH
>TRBV14|TRBJ1-5
ASSPGGNQPQH
>TRBV4-2|TRBJ2-1
ASSPRERDPRDEQF
>TRBV7-8|TRBJ1-1
AIGQGGTEAF
>TRBV5-4|TRBJ2-7
ASSPGGIVLEQY
>TRBV28|TRBJ1-6
ASSLNHGRDSPLH
>TRBV9|TRBJ1-1
ASSVSGGNTEAF
>TRBV5-4|TRBJ2-7
ASSLHSSYEQY
>TRBV5-5|TRBJ2-7
ASSLATGSNYEQY
>TRBV4-1|TRBJ1-6
ASSHYLPGQGVLGLH
>TRBV5-1|TRBJ2-1
ASSPLQGVSSYNEQF
>TRBV7-3|TRBJ2-1
ASSYAGGTYNEQF
>TRBV4-2|TRBJ1-4
ASSAGRQGRNEKLF
>TRBV2|TRBJ1-6
ASRGQETSPLH
>TRBV9|TRBJ2-1
ASSVVAGGLDNEQF
>TRBV18|TRBJ1-1
ASSTGTGGSWVTEAF
>TRBV2|TRBJ1-5
ASSGGTGNSQPQH
>TRBV30|TRBJ2-7
AWSLDRGPTYEQY
>TRBV10-3|TRBJ2-7
AIRAGAAYEQY
>TRBV7-2|TRBJ1-1
ASSVQGTNTEAF
>TRBV19|TRBJ1-3
ASSLPRSGNTIY
>TRBV18|TRBJ2-7
ASSPFSGNTYEQY
>TRBV10-3|TRBJ2-3
AISGLVTDTQY
>TRBV5-1|TRBJ2-2
ASSLDRGAGTGELF